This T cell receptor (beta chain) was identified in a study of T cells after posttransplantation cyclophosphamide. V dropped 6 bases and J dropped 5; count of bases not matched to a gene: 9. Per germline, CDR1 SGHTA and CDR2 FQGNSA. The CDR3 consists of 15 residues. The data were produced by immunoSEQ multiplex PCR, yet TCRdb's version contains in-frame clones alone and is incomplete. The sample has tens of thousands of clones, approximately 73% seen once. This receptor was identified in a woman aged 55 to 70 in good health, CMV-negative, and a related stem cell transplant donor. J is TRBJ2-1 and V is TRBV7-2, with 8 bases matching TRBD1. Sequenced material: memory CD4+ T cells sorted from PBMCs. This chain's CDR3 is CASRFDRGQNNEQFF. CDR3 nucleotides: TGTGCCAGCAGGTTCGACAGGGGTCAGAACAATGAGCAGTTCTTC.